Presented here are 17 T cell receptor beta chains from one specimen sequenced in a study of T cells in Graves' hyperthyroidism and ophthalmopathy. From RNA transcripts, TCR beta CDR3 regions were amplified. The primer set for the first-round RT-PCR of the TCR CDR3 was HTBI. TCRdb ran MiXCR on the multiplex PCR reads and lists one entry per CDR3 protein. The data contain more than 300,000 distinct CDR3 sequences, roughly a sixth of them singletons. Sequenced sample: blood. The receptors stem from a woman aged 25 to 45 with Graves' hyperthyroidism that later progressed to Graves' ophthalmopathy.

Note on this clonotype: Since a much larger clone is just one base distant, this may be a read error. This chain uses TRBV20-1 with TRBJ2-7; TRBD2 matches at 12 bases. This CDR3 comprises 14 residues. Germline V gene lookup returns CDR1 DFQATT and CDR2 SNEGSKA (reference sequence). Trimming took 7 bases from V and 1 from J; bases not matched to a gene: 5. CDR3 sequence (DNA): TGCAGTGGAAGGACTAGCGGGGCTTCCTACGAGCAGTACTTC. Translating gives CSGRTSGASYEQYF.

The gene calls are TRBV20-1 and TRBJ2-7, with D perhaps matching TRBD1 (6 bases). CDR3 length: 13 residues. Germline-derived CDR1 and CDR2 are DFQATT and SNEGSKA (reference sequence). Trimming stripped 5 bases from V and 1 base from J, with 12 bases between. In DNA, the CDR3 is TGCAGTGCTTTGCCGGGACATTCCTACGAGCAGTACTTC. This codes for CSALPGHSYEQYF.

The sample holds a few counts of this clonotype. CDR3 protein: CSARVVNYGYTF. As DNA, the CDR3 is TGCAGTGCTAGAGTGGTAAACTATGGCTACACCTTC. The chain joins TRBV20-1 to TRBJ1-2; no clear D gene. Per the germline V gene, CDR1 is DFQATT and CDR2 is SNEGSKA (reference sequence). The ends were cut back, 1 base at V and 2 bases at J, with 5 bases in the middle. The CDR3 totals 12 residues.

The rearrangement uses TRBV28 and TRBJ1-4; 12 positions agree with TRBD1. The germline gives CDR1 MDHEN, CDR2 SYDVKM. There are 17 residues in the CDR3. Germline trimming cut 4 bases from V and 2 bases from J; bases unmatched to any gene: 5. The CDR3: CASSSGTGGVTNEKLFF. Here the CDR3 DNA reads TGTGCCAGCAGTTCCGGGACAGGGGGCGTTACTAATGAAAAACTGTTTTTT.

This clonotype was detected ten times or more. The chain combines TRBV2 with TRBJ2-1; 8 positions agree with TRBD2. V lost 7 bases and J lost 2; bases outside the gene matches: 4. This CDR3 has 14 residues. Germline loops: CDR1 SNHLY, CDR2 FYNNEI. CDR3 in DNA: TGTGCCAGCAACGGGGGGGGACCCTACAATGAGCAGTTCTTC. Translated: CASNGGGPYNEQFF.

This clonotype has at least ten counts. The J gene is TRBJ1-6, the V gene TRBV20-1; TRBD1 agrees at 12 bases. With V trimmed by 6 bases and J by 9 bases, 3 bases remained unmatched. This CDR3 spans 13 amino acids. Germline V CDR1 and CDR2: DFQATT, SNEGSKA (reference sequence). The CDR3 spells CSAQGQGASPLHF. The CDR3 bases are TGCAGTGCCCAGGGACAGGGGGCTTCACCCCTCCACTTT.

This clonotype was observed at least ten times. The CDR3: CASSLEFSPDTQYF. The CDR3, as DNA: TGTGCCAGCAGCTTAGAGTTTAGTCCAGATACGCAGTATTTT. J is TRBJ2-3 and V is TRBV7-9; D is unclear. CDR3 length: 14 amino acids. V lost 1 base and J 4 bases, leaving 9 bases between the germline ends. Germline-derived CDR1 and CDR2 are SEHNR and FQNEAQ (reference sequence).

Many counts were recorded for this clonotype. This chain connects TRBV2 to TRBJ2-5; maybe TRBD1 (6 bases). This CDR3 spans 15 amino acids. V gave up 4 bases and J gave up 0 bases, with 12 bases separating them. The V gene's germline CDR1 is SNHLY and CDR2 FYNNEI. CDR3 sequence reads: CASSVTGSNQETQYF. Written as DNA, the CDR3 is TGTGCCAGCAGTGTCACAGGGTCCAACCAAGAGACCCAGTACTTC.

This clonotype appeared many times. The chain employs TRBV30 and TRBJ1-6; no definite D call. The V gene lost 0 bases and the J gene lost 7 bases, with 7 bases spanning the gap. The germline CDR1 and CDR2 sequences are GTSNPN and SVGIG (reference sequence). CDR3 size: 13 residues. CDR3 in DNA: TGTGCCTGGAGTGTAGGCATAAATTCACCCCTCCACTTT. This gives the protein CAWSVGINSPLHF.

This clonotype turned up a few times. The gene calls are TRBV5-1 and TRBJ1-2; D gene ambiguous. The length of the CDR3 is 14 residues. CDR1 and CDR2 from the germline V gene are SGHRS and YFSETQ. V lost 4 bases, J lost 4 bases, and 14 bases lay in between. CDR3 loop: CASSPAMDFYGYTF. CDR3 DNA: TGCGCCAGCAGCCCGGCGATGGATTTCTATGGCTACACCTTC. Together with reference TRBV5-1 and TRBJ1-2, the CDR3 gives the full variable domain: KAGVTQTPRYLIKTRGQQVTLSCSPISGHRSVSWYQQTPGQGLQFLFEYFSETQRNKGNFPGRFSGRQFSNSRSEMNVSTLELGDSALYLCASSPAMDFYGYTFGSGTRLTVV.

This clonotype has at least ten counts. V is TRBV25-1 and J is TRBJ2-3, with 12 positions matching TRBD2. CDR3 length: 18 amino acids. The J segment lost 0 bases and the V segment lost 4 bases, leaving 8 bases of the junction unmatched. Germline loops: CDR1 MGHDK, CDR2 SYGVNS. For the CDR3, the DNA is TGTGCCAGCAGTGGAGGGACTAGCGGGTATTATAGCACAGATACGCAGTATTTT. Amino acids: CASSGGTSGYYSTDTQYF.

This rearrangement joins TRBV20-1 to TRBJ2-1, with TRBD1 identical over 10 bases. After removal of 1 base from V and 8 bases from J, the junction contained 5 bases not matched to a gene. The germline V gene has CDR1 DFQATT and CDR2 SNEGSKA (reference sequence). The CDR3 is made up of 14 amino acids. This CDR3 reads CSARAMTGGDEQFF. The CDR3 DNA follows: TGCAGTGCTAGAGCGATGACAGGGGGCGATGAGCAGTTCTTC.

This clonotype was observed many times. The gene calls are TRBV28 and TRBJ1-2; maybe TRBD1 (5 bases). Germline CDR1 MDHEN, CDR2 SYDVKM. This CDR3 has 12 residues. V lost 7 bases and J lost 7, with 13 bases in between. DNA of the CDR3: TGTGCCAGCAATGGGGGTTCTGGTGGCTACACCTTC. Protein product: CASNGGSGGYTF.

In this sample, this clonotype turned up many times. The rearrangement joins TRBV7-8 to TRBJ2-5, with a weak D call TRBD1 (6 bases). Germline V gene data show CDR1 as SGHVS and CDR2 as FQNEAQ. With 0 bases removed from V and 5 bases from J, the gap between germline ends came to 16 bases. This CDR3 has 16 residues. The CDR3 nucleotides read TGTGCCAGCAGCTTAGCTTTAGGGGGTGTTTGGGAGACCCAGTACTTC. Encoded protein: CASSLALGGVWETQYF.

This chain connects TRBV2 to TRBJ2-1, with D uncertain. Trimming removed 3 bases from V and 0 bases from J, with 6 bases in between. From germline, CDR1 is SNHLY and CDR2 FYNNEI. The CDR3 has 14 residues. CDR3 in DNA: TGTGCCAGCAGTGACTCCCTCTCCTACAATGAGCAGTTCTTC. It yields the protein CASSDSLSYNEQFF.

The chain uses TRBV4-1 and TRBJ2-1; 7 positions agree with TRBD1. Germline CDR1 reads MGHRA; CDR2 reads YSYEKL. V lost 2 bases and J lost 8; bases outside the gene matches: 12. The CDR3 has 16 amino acids. The DNA of the CDR3 is TGCGCCAGCAGCCAATCGGACAGGAGGTTCACGGATGAGCAGTTCTTC. Amino acids: CASSQSDRRFTDEQFF.

This clonotype was seen repeatedly, ten times or more. V and J are TRBV7-9 and TRBJ2-7; 7 nucleotides line up with TRBD2. Germline V CDR1 and CDR2: SEHNR, FQNEAQ (reference sequence). This CDR3 region has 14 residues. V was clipped by 5 bases and J by 4 bases; unmatched bases: 8. The CDR3 region has the DNA TGTGCCAGCAGCCCCAGCGGGGTACGGTACGAGCAGTACTTC. Protein product: CASSPSGVRYEQYF.